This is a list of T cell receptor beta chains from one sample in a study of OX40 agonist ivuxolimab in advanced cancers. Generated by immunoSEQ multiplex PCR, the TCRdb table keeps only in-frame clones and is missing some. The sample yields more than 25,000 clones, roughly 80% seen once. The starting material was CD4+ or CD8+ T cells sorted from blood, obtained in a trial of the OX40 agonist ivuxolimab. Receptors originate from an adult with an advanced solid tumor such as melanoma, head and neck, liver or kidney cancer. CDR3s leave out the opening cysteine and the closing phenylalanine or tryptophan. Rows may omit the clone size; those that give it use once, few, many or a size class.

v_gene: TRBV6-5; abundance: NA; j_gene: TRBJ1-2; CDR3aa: ASSYSSGNGYT
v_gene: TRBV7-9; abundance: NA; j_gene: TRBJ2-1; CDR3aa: ASSLVGGSGSSYNEQF
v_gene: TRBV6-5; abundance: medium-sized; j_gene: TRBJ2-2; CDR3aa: ASSYSPGVTGELF
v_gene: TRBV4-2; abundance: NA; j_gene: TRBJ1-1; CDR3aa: ASSQGGTEMNTEAF
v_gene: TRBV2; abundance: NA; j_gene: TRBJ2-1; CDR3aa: ARGGGYNEQF
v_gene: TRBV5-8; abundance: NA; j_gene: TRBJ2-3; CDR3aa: ASSLVTDTIDTQY
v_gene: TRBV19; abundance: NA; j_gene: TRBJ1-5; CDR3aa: ASSIYREKDQPQH
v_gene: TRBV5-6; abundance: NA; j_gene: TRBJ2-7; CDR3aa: ASSSETDPIYEQY
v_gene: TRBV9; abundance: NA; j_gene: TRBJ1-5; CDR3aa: ASSVGDQGNQPQH
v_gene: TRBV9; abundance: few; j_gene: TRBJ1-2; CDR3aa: ASSTGQTRGYT
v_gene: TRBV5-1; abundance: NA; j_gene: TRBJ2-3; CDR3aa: ASSLEWVATSTDTQY
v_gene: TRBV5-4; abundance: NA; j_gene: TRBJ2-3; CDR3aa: ASSLGAGATDTQY
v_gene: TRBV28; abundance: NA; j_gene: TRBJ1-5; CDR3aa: ASSLYGYSNQPQH
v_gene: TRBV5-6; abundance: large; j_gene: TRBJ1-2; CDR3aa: ASRIQGHYGYT